Reported below is one T cell receptor (beta chain). Assay used: immunoSEQ multiplex PCR; TCRdb lists only in-frame clones, some missing. The repertoire holds some 94,000 clones, with more than 85% as singletons. These data come from a study of T cell changes during pregnancy in multiple sclerosis. Per germline, CDR1 SGHTA and CDR2 FQGNSA. After removal of 1 base from V and 5 bases from J, the junction contained 6 bases not matched to a gene. The CDR3 runs to 15 residues. The rearrangement joins TRBV7-2 to TRBJ2-7, with 9 bases fitting TRBD1. The sequence was obtained from a female donor with multiple sclerosis, enrolled in a pregnancy study. Sequenced material: peripheral blood, taken in the first trimester of pregnancy. CDR3 sequence reads: CASSLDFDRGNEQYF. CDR3 DNA sequence: TGTGCCAGCAGCTTAGATTTCGACAGGGGGAACGAGCAGTACTTC.